The following is a TCR beta chain sequence with its context. This clone was recorded once. The target of this receptor is not known. No base qualities exist here, and no much larger clone lies one base off it. The sample originates from a study of cytomegalovirus exposure and HLA in healthy donors (dated by TCRdb to about 2017). Regarding the complete study: An earlier analysis of approximately 640 of the donors reported 250 to 300 Gb of sequence data and approximately 110 million unique TCR beta sequences from about 200 million T cells. An early release that covered approximately 600 HLA-typed donors contained 250 to 350 gigabases of sequencing data and tens of millions of unique TCR sequences. Of the 300 to 450 genotyped donors, less than 85% were placed in the genetic ancestry cluster associated with self-reported Caucasian donors. The aim of the study was to test whether cataloging public T cell receptors could identify signatures of past pathogen exposure. The study profiled the T cell repertoires of fewer than 850 subjects by immunosequencing and related them to cytomegalovirus serostatus. In addition to the first cohort of 666 subjects, a separate validation cohort of under 150 different subjects was used. To predict cytomegalovirus infection status, the study brought together high-throughput TCR immunosequencing, statistical association of individual TCRs with disease status, and machine learning. In a later analysis, previously published TCR beta repertoires from 550 to 700 donors were re-analyzed and high-resolution HLA genotyping was added so that TCR occurrence patterns could be studied. Rather than drawing on any new phenotypic data, the later analysis identified candidate immune exposures from TCR beta sequences and the way those sequences occurred across donors. To decide whether each TCR beta V gene segment behaved as functional or pseudogenic, an earlier analysis of 587 of the donors relied on high-throughput TCR beta sequencing. Donor age, sex, ethnicity and CMV serostatus were collected together with the repertoire data. Genome-wide SNP genotypes for about three fifths of the roughly 700 donors were used in a later genetic analysis, which treated that subset as a discovery cohort. All discovery cohort repertoires had been generated using a single sequencing platform. HLA typing included class I and class II loci at four-digit resolution. The number of donors typed differed by locus, with about 629-640 for A, B, C, DRB1 and DQB1, more than 500 for DQA1, 600 to 610 for DPA1, and approximately 470 for DPB1. Roughly 5 DR-DQ haplotypes were handled as single units for association and clustering because linkage in the cohort was strong. Among some 400 genotyped donors of the cohort, an average of approximately 220,000 unique TCR beta nucleotide sequences was sequenced per donor, of which about 19% were non-productive. Broad study findings and their caveats: Around 16 rarely observed V segments, including chromosome 9 orphons, were excluded from the earlier analysis of approximately 600 of the donors because counts were too low. Presence/absence analyses assumed roughly uniform sequencing depth across donors, an assumption that may not hold. Cytomegalovirus status was reported to be diagnosed by the classifier with high specificity and sensitivity in both the original and validation cohorts. In a later analysis, HLA-associated TCR beta chains showed more clonal expansion and lower generation probabilities than non-associated chains that were equally common. In a later analysis, TCR association rates were found to vary across HLA loci, with the most associated TCRs seen for DRB1 alleles and the fewest for HLA-C alleles. Three of the identified cytomegalovirus-associated TCR beta chains were confirmed in vitro to be specific for cytomegalovirus antigens. When HLA alleles, especially DR and DQ, strongly co-occurred, attributing TCR associations to individual alleles was difficult. A cluster of highly shared sequence variants was judged likely to be a technical artifact of the sequencing pipeline. A further reported finding was that TCR beta sequences accurately predicted the HLA-A and HLA-B alleles for most subjects in the first cohort. The cohort was sequenced for TCR beta chains only, and without alpha or paired-chain data the features that could be detected were limited. In a later analysis, most CMV-associated TCR beta chains were found to appear HLA-restricted, with HLA associations seemingly driven largely by CMV exposure. Linkage disequilibrium might explain the correlated functional status among segregating V segments, but an unknown experimental factor could not be excluded. A total of 150 or so TCR beta chains were listed by the study as associated with cytomegalovirus. Most TCR sequences were observed very rarely across donors, whereas some public TCRs were present in many individuals. According to a later analysis, parvovirus B19, influenza, CMV and Epstein-Barr virus appeared linked to several top co-occurrence clusters. Some IMGT-functional V segments, including TRBV6-2 and TRBV6-3, could not be distinguished by the 87-base-pair reads and were therefore excluded. In a later genetic analysis, a missense DCLRE1C variant was associated with V-gene and J-gene trimming of TCR beta chains, and the association was replicated in an independent cohort. In a later analysis, about 16,000 TCR beta sequences were associated with specific HLA alleles at a false discovery rate of 0.05. HLA typing was unavailable for some donors at each locus, so association tests used only the typed subset. In an earlier analysis of fewer than 750 of the donors, most TCR beta V segments were observed in productive rearrangements about 87% or about 30% of the time, broadly matching IMGT annotations. The only immune exposure information available for the cohort was CMV serostatus. A later genetic analysis reported fewer N-insertions in productive TCRs among donors in an Asian-associated ancestry cluster than the approximately 700-donor mean. The authors suggested that the approach could potentially be extended to other disease states and immunological phenotypes.

The cohort consisted of some 730 healthy bone marrow donors. Cohort members were all nominally healthy when sampled, although unrecorded immune exposures were likely present. The donor was CMV seronegative and was included in the group of several hundred seronegative cohort members. Each donor provided a peripheral blood sample, and peripheral blood mononuclear cells were used for TCR beta sequencing. The Qiagen DNeasy Blood Extraction Kit was used to extract genomic DNA from the blood cell samples. The library was generated by the immunoSEQ multiplex PCR assay. For the multiplex PCR, a mixture combining 60 forward primers for TCR Vbeta segments and 13 reverse primers for TCR Jbeta segments was used. The CDR3 region of rearranged TCR beta genes was amplified from genomic DNA by a multiplex PCR assay. The Illumina HiSeq System was used to sequence the amplified TCR beta libraries as 87-base-pair reads. The source study handled its data this way. Across the 500 to 850 repertoires, a later analysis counted tens of millions of unique TCR beta chains, 8.5 million to 12 million of which were shared by at least two donors. A nearest-neighbor algorithm error-corrected the raw reads and collapsed the reads into unique sequences, merging closely related sequences to remove PCR and sequencing errors. V, D and J gene segments were assigned by aligning CDR3 sequences to IMGT reference sequences. For a sequence to be retained, at least a six-nucleotide match to both a V gene segment and a J gene segment was required. Rearrangements were called productive when the CDR3 lacked stop codons and stayed in frame with V and J; all others were non-productive. CDR3 was defined according to IMGT convention as the region running from the second conserved V-encoded cysteine to the conserved J-encoded phenylalanine. In an earlier analysis of approximately 500 of the donors, sequences lacking an unambiguous match to a single V gene segment were excluded. An earlier analysis of almost 600 of the donors classified V segments as functional when productive rearrangements were above 56.7% and as segregating when the standard deviation between donors was above 5%. A statistical classification framework was built for diagnosing cytomegalovirus status from the catalog of TCR beta chain sequences. A later analysis assigned V and J genes by comparing TCR nucleotide sequences with IMGT/GENE-DB human TR gene sequences. The TCRdist pipeline was used in a later analysis to assign CDR3 sequences and most-parsimonious VDJ recombination scenarios. In a later analysis, each TCR beta chain was defined by its CDR3 amino acid sequence together with its V-gene family, and reads without a unique V-gene family were excluded. As a way to deal with suspected cross-contamination and a sequencing artifact, a later analysis dropped 450 to 700 nucleotide sequences that were highly shared and had low generation probability. In a later analysis, a clonal expansion index for each public chain was calculated from normalized within-repertoire ranks of inferred template counts. Generation probabilities in a later analysis came from a VDJ recombination model fitted to out-of-frame rearrangements, and those results were checked against IGoR. In a later analysis, hypergeometric tests were used to score TCR-TCR, TCR-HLA and TCR-CMV co-occurrence, with a repertoire-size bias correction applied to TCR pairs. A later analysis estimated false discovery rates by permuting HLA or CMV assignments 20 times. In a later analysis, co-occurring TCRs were grouped using DBSCAN, with TCRdist sequence similarity added in when clustering inside HLA-allele-positive subsets. Co-occurrence clustering excluded repertoires with fewer than 30,000 or more than 120,000 public chains, plus five with anomalous nucleotide sharing. TCRdb re-hosts the immuneACCESS table, in-frame sequences only. Its copies lack some clones; in the studies checked, an unresolved V gene accounts for under half of them, and the cause for the rest is not known. V, J and clone size are taken as reported in that table, and D and trimming were inferred from the DNA itself. This sample comprises 180,000 or so clones, around 74% of them detected only once. About 2.9% of the sample is in the top ten clones.

Relative to germline, V is missing 6 bases and J is missing 5 bases, with 3 bases of the junction outside any gene match. The CDR3 goes from the cysteine to the phenylalanine over 13 residues. CDR3 DNA only is kept here, 39 bases in frame from base 1. CDR1 and CDR2 are read off the germline V gene as SNHLY and FYNNEI. The sequence joins TRBV2 to TRBJ2-5; 10 central bases correspond to TRBD2. The TCR sequence derives from a female donor in good health and CMV-seronegative. The sample taken for sequencing was PBMCs. The nucleotide sequence reads TGTGCCAGCAGAGGGACTAGCGCTGAGACCCAGTACTTC. This is translated as CASRGTSAETQYF.